The subject of this entry is one T cell receptor (beta chain). What it binds is unknown. The entry originates in a study of shared clonotypes between healthy human individuals. Study-level findings and limits: Clonotype sharing among donors, it was expected, would be affected by sequencing depth. Shared across a few donors were about 4.6% of the naive CD4 clonotypes.

Germline loops: CDR1 SGHAT, CDR2 FQNNGV. The CDR3 consists of 16 residues. V gave up 5 bases and J gave up 2 bases, with 16 bases separating them. Some clones are missing from TCRdb's copy, which holds only in-frame ones; the method was immunoSEQ multiplex PCR. The profile shows about 680,000 clones, just over 90% of them singletons. CD45RO negativity and positive selection for CCR7 defined naive CD8 cells, a population that excluded terminally differentiated effector memory CD45RA+ cells. The receptor comes from a young man in good health. The sequenced material came from naive CD8+ T cells sorted from blood. The chain couples TRBV11-2 to TRBJ2-1, with TRBD1 as a possible D gene (5 bases). The CDR3 nucleotides read TGTGCCAGCAGCCCTATTGGGCAGGGCGCCTACAATGAGCAGTTCTTC. This encodes CASSPIGQGAYNEQFF.